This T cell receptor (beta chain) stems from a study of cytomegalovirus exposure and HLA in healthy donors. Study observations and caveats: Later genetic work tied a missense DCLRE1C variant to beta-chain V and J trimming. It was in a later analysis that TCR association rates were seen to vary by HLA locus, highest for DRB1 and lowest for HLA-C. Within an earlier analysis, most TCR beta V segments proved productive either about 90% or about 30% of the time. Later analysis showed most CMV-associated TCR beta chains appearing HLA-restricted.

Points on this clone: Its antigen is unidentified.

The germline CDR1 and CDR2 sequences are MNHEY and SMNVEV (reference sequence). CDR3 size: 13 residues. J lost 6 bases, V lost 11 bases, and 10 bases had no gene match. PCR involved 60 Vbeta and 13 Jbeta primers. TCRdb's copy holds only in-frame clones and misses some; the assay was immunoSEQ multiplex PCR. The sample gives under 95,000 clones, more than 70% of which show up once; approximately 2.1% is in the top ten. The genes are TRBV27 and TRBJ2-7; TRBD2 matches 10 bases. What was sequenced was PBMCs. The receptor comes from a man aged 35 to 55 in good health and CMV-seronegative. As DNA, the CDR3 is TGTGCCCGCCAGGTGGGGACTAGCGCCGAGCAGTACTTC. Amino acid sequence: CARQVGTSAEQYF.